Given below is one T cell receptor (beta chain) in context. Here immunoSEQ multiplex PCR was the method, and the copy in TCRdb shows in-frame clones only, minus some. The sample has about 63,000 clones; approximately 89% are singletons. The CDR3 loop spans 14 amino acids. Germline V lookup: CDR1 SQVTM, CDR2 ANQGSEA. Trimming shortened V by 6 bases and J by 4 bases, and 18 bases separated the two germline ends. This specimen comes from a study of control samples from healthy donors and cancer patients. V gene TRBV29-1 combines with J gene TRBJ1-1; possibly TRBD1 for D (5 bases). The sample comprised PBMCs. This receptor was taken from a woman aged 60-70 years with lung cancer. In DNA, the CDR3 is TGCAGCGTCGTCCGGGGTTCGGGGGGCACTGAAGCTTTCTTT. Protein sequence: CSVVRGSGGTEAFF.